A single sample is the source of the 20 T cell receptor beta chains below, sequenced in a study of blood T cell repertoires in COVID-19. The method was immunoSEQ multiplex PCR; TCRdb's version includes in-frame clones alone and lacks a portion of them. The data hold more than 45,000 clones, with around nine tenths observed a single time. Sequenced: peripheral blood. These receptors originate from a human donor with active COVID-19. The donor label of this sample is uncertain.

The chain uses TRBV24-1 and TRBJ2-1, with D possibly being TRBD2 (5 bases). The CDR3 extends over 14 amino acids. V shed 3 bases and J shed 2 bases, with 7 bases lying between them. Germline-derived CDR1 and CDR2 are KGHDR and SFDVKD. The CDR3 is CATSDKRTYNEQFF. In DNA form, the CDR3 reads TGTGCCACCAGTGATAAGCGGACCTACAATGAGCAGTTCTTC.

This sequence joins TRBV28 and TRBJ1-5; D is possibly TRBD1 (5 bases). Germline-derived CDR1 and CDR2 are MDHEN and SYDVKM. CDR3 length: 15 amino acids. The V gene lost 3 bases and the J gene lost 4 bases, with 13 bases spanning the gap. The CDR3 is CASSFIQASNQPQHF. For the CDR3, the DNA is TGTGCCAGCAGTTTTATACAGGCTTCGAATCAGCCCCAGCATTTT. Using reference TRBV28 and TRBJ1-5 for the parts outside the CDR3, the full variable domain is DVKVTQSSRYLVKRTGEKVFLECVQDMDHENMFWYRQDPGLGLRLIYFSYDVKMKEKGDIPEGYSVSREKKERFSLILESASTNQTSMYLCASSFIQASNQPQHFGDGTRLSIL.

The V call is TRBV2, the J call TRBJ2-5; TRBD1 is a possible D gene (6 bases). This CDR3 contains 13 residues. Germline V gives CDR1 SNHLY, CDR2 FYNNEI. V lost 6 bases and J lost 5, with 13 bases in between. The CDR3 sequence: CASSFQGFETQYF. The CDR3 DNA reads TGTGCCAGCAGCTTCCAGGGGTTTGAGACCCAGTACTTC.

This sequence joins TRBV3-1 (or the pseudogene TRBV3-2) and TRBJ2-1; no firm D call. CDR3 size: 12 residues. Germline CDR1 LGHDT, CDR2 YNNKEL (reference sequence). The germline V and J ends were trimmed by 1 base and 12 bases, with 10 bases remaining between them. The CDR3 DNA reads TGTGCCAGCAGCCAAGCTAGGCATTCGCAGTTCTTC. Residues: CASSQARHSQFF.

The CDR3 sequence: CASSLAQGSETQYF. CDR3 nucleotide sequence: TGTGCCAGCAGCTTAGCTCAGGGGAGTGAGACCCAGTACTTC. This chain links TRBV7-9 with TRBJ2-5, with D maybe TRBD1 (6 bases). The CDR3 runs to 14 residues. The V gene lost 0 bases and the J gene lost 5 bases, with 10 bases spanning the gap. Germline loops: CDR1 SEHNR, CDR2 FQNEAQ (reference sequence).

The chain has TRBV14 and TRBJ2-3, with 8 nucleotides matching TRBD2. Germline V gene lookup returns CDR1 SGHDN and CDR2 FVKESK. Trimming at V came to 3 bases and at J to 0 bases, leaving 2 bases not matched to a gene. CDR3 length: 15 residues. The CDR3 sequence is CASSHKRGSTDTQYF. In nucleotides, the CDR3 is TGTGCCAGCAGCCATAAGCGGGGGAGCACAGATACGCAGTATTTT.

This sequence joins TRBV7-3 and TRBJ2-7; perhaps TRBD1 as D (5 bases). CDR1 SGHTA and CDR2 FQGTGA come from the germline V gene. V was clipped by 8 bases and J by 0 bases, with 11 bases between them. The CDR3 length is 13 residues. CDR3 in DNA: TGTGCCAGCGCAGGGCCCCCCTCCTACGAGCAGTACTTC. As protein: CASAGPPSYEQYF.

CDR3 region: CASSRQGGTDTQYF. Here the CDR3 DNA reads TGTGCCAGCAGCCGGCAAGGAGGCACAGATACGCAGTATTTT. The chain couples TRBV7-9 to TRBJ2-3; D ambiguous. The CDR3 extends over 14 amino acids. The V end lost 5 bases, the J end lost 1 base, and 10 bases lay between the germline ends. CDR1 is SEHNR and CDR2 is FQNEAQ in the germline V gene (reference sequence).

This CDR3 reads CASTAGTQNTGELFF. The CDR3 bases are TGTGCCAGCACCGCCGGGACACAGAACACCGGGGAGCTGTTTTTT. J is TRBJ2-2 and V is TRBV6-5; maybe TRBD1 (6 bases). CDR3 size: 15 residues. Looked up from germline, CDR1 is MNHEY and CDR2 is SVGAGI. Trimming took off 7 bases at V and 1 base at J, with 13 bases between the two ends.

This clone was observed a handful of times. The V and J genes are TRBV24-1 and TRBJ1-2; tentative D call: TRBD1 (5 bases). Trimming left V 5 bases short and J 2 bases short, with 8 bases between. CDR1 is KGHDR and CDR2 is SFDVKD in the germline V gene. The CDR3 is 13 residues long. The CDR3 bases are TGTGCCACCAGTGGACAGACGAACTATGGCTACACCTTC. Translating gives CATSGQTNYGYTF.

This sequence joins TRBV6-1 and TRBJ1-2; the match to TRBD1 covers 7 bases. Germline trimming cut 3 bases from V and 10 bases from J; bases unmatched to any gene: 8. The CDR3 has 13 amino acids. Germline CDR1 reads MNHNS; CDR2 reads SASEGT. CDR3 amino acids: CASSDRLDRDYTF. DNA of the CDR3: TGTGCCAGCAGTGACAGACTCGACAGGGACTACACCTTC.

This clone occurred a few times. CDR3 nucleotide sequence: TGTGCCACCAGTGATTCCGGGACTAGCGGCTACAATGAGCAGTTCTTC. This codes for CATSDSGTSGYNEQFF. This chain connects TRBV24-1 to TRBJ2-1, with TRBD2 matching over 11 bases. The CDR3 spans 16 residues. Germline V CDR1 and CDR2: KGHDR, SFDVKD. With V trimmed by 2 bases and J by 3 bases, 2 bases remained unmatched.

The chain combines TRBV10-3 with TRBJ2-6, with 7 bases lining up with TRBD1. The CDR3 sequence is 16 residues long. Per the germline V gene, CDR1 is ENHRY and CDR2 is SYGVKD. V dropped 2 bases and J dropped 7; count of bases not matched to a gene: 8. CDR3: CAISEIKGAGANVLTF. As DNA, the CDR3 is TGTGCCATCAGTGAGATTAAGGGGGCCGGAGCCAACGTCCTGACTTTC.

This chain's CDR3 is CASSLAPGARTNEKLFF. The CDR3 DNA sequence: TGTGCCAGCAGCTTGGCGCCTGGGGCGCGGACTAATGAAAAACTGTTTTTT. This chain connects TRBV5-6 to TRBJ1-4; perhaps TRBD1 as D (5 bases). The germline gives CDR1 SGHDT, CDR2 YYEEEE. Trimming took 0 bases from V and 2 from J, leaving 14 bases between them. CDR3 length: 17 residues.

The CDR3 sequence is CASSPPGLAMSKDTQYF. The CDR3 nucleotides are TGTGCCAGCAGTCCCCCGGGACTAGCGATGAGTAAAGATACGCAGTATTTT. The rearrangement links TRBV28 to TRBJ2-3; 10 bases align to TRBD2. Germline CDR1 is MDHEN and CDR2 is SYDVKM. The CDR3 loop spans 17 amino acids. Losses at the gene ends were 5 bases for V and 5 bases for J; bases not matched to a gene: 13.

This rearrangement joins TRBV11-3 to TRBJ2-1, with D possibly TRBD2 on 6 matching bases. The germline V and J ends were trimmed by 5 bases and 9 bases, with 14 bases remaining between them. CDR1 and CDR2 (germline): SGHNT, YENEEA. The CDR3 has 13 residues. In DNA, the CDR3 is TGTGCCAGCAGCCGGGGGTTGATCGGTGAGCAGTTCTTC. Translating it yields CASSRGLIGEQFF. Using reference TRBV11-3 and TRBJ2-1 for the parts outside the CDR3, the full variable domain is EAGVVQSPRYKIIEKKQPVAFWCNPISGHNTLYWYLQNLGQGPELLIRYENEEAVDDSQLPKDRFSAERLKGVDSTLKIQPAELGDSAVYLCASSRGLIGEQFFGPGTRLTVL.

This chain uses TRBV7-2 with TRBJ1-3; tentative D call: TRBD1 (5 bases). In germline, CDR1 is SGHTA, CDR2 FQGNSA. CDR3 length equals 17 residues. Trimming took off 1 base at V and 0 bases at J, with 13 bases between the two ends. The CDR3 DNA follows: TGTGCCAGCAGCTTAGAGGGGCTGGGGGGCTCTGGAAACACCATATATTTT. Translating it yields CASSLEGLGGSGNTIYF.

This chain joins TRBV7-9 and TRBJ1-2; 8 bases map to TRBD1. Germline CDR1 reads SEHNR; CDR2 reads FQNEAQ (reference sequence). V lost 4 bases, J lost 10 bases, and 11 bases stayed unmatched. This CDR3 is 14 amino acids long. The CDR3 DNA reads TGTGCCAGCAGCTCCCTAGACAGGGGAGGTGACTACACCTTC. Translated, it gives CASSSLDRGGDYTF.

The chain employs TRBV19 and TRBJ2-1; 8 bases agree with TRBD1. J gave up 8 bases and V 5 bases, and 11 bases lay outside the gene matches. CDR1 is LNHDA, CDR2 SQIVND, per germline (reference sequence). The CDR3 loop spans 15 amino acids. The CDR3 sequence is CASSPQGGYVHEQFF. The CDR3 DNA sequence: TGTGCCAGTAGTCCACAGGGGGGTTATGTCCATGAGCAGTTCTTC.

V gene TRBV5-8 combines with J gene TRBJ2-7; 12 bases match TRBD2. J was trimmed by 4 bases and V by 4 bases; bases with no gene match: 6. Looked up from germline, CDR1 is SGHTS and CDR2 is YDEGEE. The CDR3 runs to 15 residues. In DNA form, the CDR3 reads TGTGCCAGCAGCCTCGGACTAGCGGGACCTTACGAGCAGTACTTC. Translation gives CASSLGLAGPYEQYF.